Following are 18 T cell receptor beta chains from one sample sequenced in a study of blood T cell repertoires in COVID-19. The assay was immunoSEQ multiplex PCR, and TCRdb's table has in-frame clones only and misses some. The sample shows about 360,000 clones, approximately 86% of them seen only once. Sequencing used peripheral blood. All receptors come from a human donor in a cohort sampled during active COVID-19.

The chain links TRBV4-2 to TRBJ2-6; D is perhaps TRBD1 (6 bases). Germline CDR1 LGHNA, CDR2 YNFKEQ. The CDR3 runs 16 residues. The V end was cut by 0 bases, the J end by 3 bases, with 9 bases between. In DNA, the CDR3 is TGTGCCAGCAGCCAAGATCAGGGGCTTGGGGCCAACGTCCTGACTTTC. Its translation: CASSQDQGLGANVLTF.

The chain employs TRBV9 and TRBJ2-3, with a tentative D call TRBD2 (5 bases). Germline V lookup: CDR1 SGDLS, CDR2 YYNGEE. The ends were cut back, 2 bases at V and 2 bases at J, with 15 bases in the middle. The CDR3 contains 16 residues. Here the CDR3 DNA reads TGTGCCAGCAGCGTTTCTTGGGAGATTGTCACAGATACGCAGTATTTT. Its protein product is CASSVSWEIVTDTQYF.

A few counts support this clone. This chain uses TRBV9 with TRBJ2-7; 7 bases are shared with TRBD1. The CDR3 runs to 15 residues. The V and J ends lost 4 bases and 2 bases, in that order; junction bases with no gene match: 9. Germline V CDR1 and CDR2: SGDLS, YYNGEE. In DNA, the CDR3 is TGTGCCAGCAGCCCCCTGGGGACAGAGACCTACGAGCAGTACTTC. Translation: CASSPLGTETYEQYF. Based on the CDR3 plus reference TRBV9 and TRBJ2-7, the full variable domain is DSGVTQTPKHLITATGQRVTLRCSPRSGDLSVYWYQQSLDQGLQFLIQYYNGEERAKGNILERFSAQQFPDLHSELNLSSLELGDSALYFCASSPLGTETYEQYFGPGTRLTVT.

The chain recombines TRBV2 with TRBJ2-1; D gene uncertain. The germline V gene has CDR1 SNHLY and CDR2 FYNNEI. The germline V and J ends were trimmed by 4 bases and 0 bases, with 7 bases remaining between them. This CDR3 is 14 amino acids long. CDR3 loop: CASSVTSSYNEQFF. CDR3 coding DNA: TGTGCCAGCAGTGTTACCAGCTCCTACAATGAGCAGTTCTTC. Full variable domain (outside the CDR3, taken from reference TRBV2 and TRBJ2-1): EPEVTQTPSHQVTQMGQEVILRCVPISNHLYFYWYRQILGQKVEFLVSFYNNEISEKSEIFDDQFSVERPDGSNFTLKIRSTKLEDSAMYFCASSVTSSYNEQFFGPGTRLTVL.

This chain joins TRBV6-5 and TRBJ1-2; TRBD1 matches at 7 bases. Germline V gene data show CDR1 as MNHEY and CDR2 as SVGAGI. This CDR3 spans 15 amino acids. Trimming removed 6 bases from V and 4 bases from J; junction bases left unmatched: 11. CDR3 amino acids: CASRTATGTGYGYTF. CDR3 nucleotides: TGTGCCAGCAGGACAGCGACAGGGACGGGCTATGGCTACACCTTC.

This clone was observed a single time. V gene TRBV5-4 combines with J gene TRBJ1-1; no definite D call. V shed 4 bases and J shed 4 bases, with 14 bases lying between them. Germline V lookup: CDR1 SGHNT, CDR2 YYREEE (reference sequence). This CDR3 region has 14 residues. CDR3 protein: CASSARGGVTEAFF. CDR3 sequence (DNA): TGTGCCAGCAGCGCTCGGGGTGGGGTCACTGAAGCTTTCTTT.

The rearrangement joins TRBV27 to TRBJ2-2, with 9 bases aligning to TRBD2. The CDR3 has 17 residues. With 5 bases clipped from V and 5 bases from J, the junction kept 12 bases outside the gene matches. Germline V lookup: CDR1 MNHEY, CDR2 SMNVEV (reference sequence). The CDR3 loop is CASSILPGLAVTGELFF. Written as DNA, the CDR3 is TGTGCCAGCAGTATCCTACCGGGACTAGCTGTGACCGGGGAGCTGTTTTTT.

This chain's CDR3 is CASSQNGRQGLGYTF. CDR3 DNA: TGTGCCAGCAGCCAAAATGGTAGACAGGGATTAGGCTACACCTTC. The chain recombines TRBV3-1 (or the pseudogene TRBV3-2) with TRBJ1-2; TRBD1 agrees at 7 bases. Germline CDR1 reads LGHDT; CDR2 reads YNNKEL (reference sequence). The CDR3 runs to 15 residues. V shed 2 bases, J shed 8 bases, and the junction held 11 bases outside the gene matches.

The chain links TRBV21-1 to TRBJ2-3; the table's D call of TRBD2 was not tested on the DNA. TRBV21-1 is designated a pseudogene. CDR3 length equals 14 residues. The CDR3 region is CASSKGSGTDTQYF. CDR3 bases: TGTGCCAGCAGCAAAGGCTCGGGCACAGATACGCAGTATTTT.

The chain links TRBV7-2 to TRBJ2-3; 7 positions agree with TRBD2. The CDR3 totals 15 residues. J lost 0 bases, V lost 4 bases, and 4 bases had no gene match. Germline assignment: CDR1 SGHTA and CDR2 FQGNSA. CDR3 DNA sequence: TGTGCCAGCAGCTCCTCTAGCGGAAGCACAGATACGCAGTATTTT. It codes for CASSSSSGSTDTQYF. Supplemented by reference TRBV7-2 and TRBJ2-3, the full variable domain reads GAGVSQSPSNKVTEKGKDVELRCDPISGHTALYWYRQSLGQGLEFLIYFQGNSAPDKSGLPSDRFSAERTGGSVSTLTIQRTQQEDSAVYLCASSSSSGSTDTQYFGPGTRLTVL.

V and J are TRBV1 and TRBJ2-1; TRBD1, as called in the table, went unchecked against the DNA. TRBV1 corresponds to a pseudogene. This CDR3 is built from 17 residues. This CDR3 reads CTSSRGNRESSYNEQFF. The CDR3 DNA follows: TGCACCAGCAGCCGAGGCAACAGGGAGAGCTCCTACAATGAGCAGTTCTTC.

The chain combines TRBV28 with TRBJ1-1; TRBD1 matches at 7 bases. This CDR3 region has 16 residues. Germline CDR1 reads MDHEN; CDR2 reads SYDVKM. The trim removed 0 bases at V and 0 bases at J, leaving 4 bases unmatched. The chain's CDR3 is CASSLWGQPMNTEAFF. CDR3 nucleotide sequence: TGTGCCAGCAGTTTATGGGGACAGCCGATGAACACTGAAGCTTTCTTT.

The V and J genes are TRBV11-2 and TRBJ1-6; tentatively, D is TRBD1 (5 bases). V dropped 5 bases and J dropped 9 bases, with 17 bases sitting between them. CDR3 length: 15 residues. CDR1 and CDR2 from the germline V gene are SGHAT and FQNNGV. The CDR3 region has the DNA TGTGCCAGCAGCCCTACGCCGGGGGTCGGTTCACCCCTCCACTTT. Its translation: CASSPTPGVGSPLHF.

This clone was seen a single time. The chain links TRBV4-2 to TRBJ1-2, with 9 bases aligning to TRBD1. CDR3 size: 17 residues. Germline values: CDR1 LGHNA, CDR2 YNFKEQ. J lost 7 bases, V lost 0 bases, and 12 bases had no gene match. The CDR3 reads CASSQEGAGTGLTGYTF. CDR3 nucleotides: TGTGCCAGCAGCCAAGAGGGGGCCGGGACAGGGTTGACTGGCTACACCTTC.

CDR3 DNA: TGTGCCAGCTCACCACCGGGCCCAGTGTATATGAACACTGAAGCTTTCTTT. It codes for CASSPPGPVYMNTEAFF. The chain has TRBV18 and TRBJ1-1; D remains ambiguous. With 0 bases removed from V and 0 bases from J, the gap between germline ends came to 14 bases. The germline CDR1 and CDR2 sequences are KGHSH and LQKENI. The CDR3 consists of 17 residues.

The rearrangement joins TRBV15 to TRBJ2-3; unclear D gene. CDR3 length: 15 amino acids. Germline CDR1 is LNHNV and CDR2 is YYDKDF (reference sequence). Trimming removed 5 bases from V and 0 bases from J, with 12 bases in between. CDR3 loop: CATSRRGSSTDTQYF. DNA of the CDR3: TGTGCCACCAGCCGTCGAGGTTCTAGCACAGATACGCAGTATTTT.

V is TRBV30 and J is TRBJ2-7, with TRBD2 matching 7 bases. V lost 4 bases to trimming and J lost 4 bases; unmatched junction nucleotides: 10. CDR3 length equals 14 residues. Germline V lookup: CDR1 GTSNPN, CDR2 SVGIG (reference sequence). The CDR3 is CAWTPGRQNYEQYF. DNA for the CDR3: TGTGCCTGGACTCCCGGGAGGCAAAATTACGAGCAGTACTTC.

This rearrangement joins TRBV28 to TRBJ2-1; 9 bases fit TRBD1. After removal of 8 bases from V and 3 bases from J, the junction contained 2 bases not matched to a gene. This CDR3 spans 13 amino acids. CDR1 is MDHEN, CDR2 SYDVKM, per germline. The CDR3 DNA reads as TGTGCCAGCGAGGACAGGGGCTACAATGAGCAGTTCTTC. This translates into CASEDRGYNEQFF.